The present T cell receptor (beta chain) was sequenced within a study of OX40 agonist ivuxolimab in advanced cancers. V dropped 0 bases and J dropped 6 bases, with 12 bases sitting between them. In germline, CDR1 is GTSNPN, CDR2 SVGIG (reference sequence). The CDR3 is made up of 14 amino acids. Sequenced by immunoSEQ multiplex PCR; TCRdb stores in-frame clones only, minus some. The sample lists approximately 7,000 clones, more than 75% seen once, with about 28% in the top ten. J is TRBJ1-5 and V is TRBV30; a weak D match, TRBD1 (5 bases). Here the sequenced sample was CD4+ or CD8+ T cells sorted from blood, taken in a trial of the OX40 agonist ivuxolimab. This clonotype originated in an adult with an advanced solid tumor such as melanoma, head and neck, liver or kidney cancer. The DNA of the CDR3 is TGTGCCTGGAGTGTAGGAGGGGTTGGTCAGCCCCAGCATTTT. Translation: CAWSVGGVGQPQHF.